The clone carrying this T cell receptor beta chain was picked up a small number of times. This record comes from a study of identical twins. V lost 0 bases, J lost 3 bases, and 2 bases stayed unmatched. Per the germline V gene, CDR1 is MGHRA and CDR2 is YSYEKL. This CDR3 has 16 amino acids. TCRdb independently ran MiXCR on the 5' RACE reads; one entry per CDR3 protein. The table lists 500,000 or so distinct CDR3 sequences, about 13% of them singletons. This sample also belongs to another study, concerning yellow fever vaccine responses in identical twins.

The source is a woman aged 18-30 years in good health. The source material was CD4+ T cells sorted from blood. The V and J genes are TRBV4-1 and TRBJ2-3, with 11 bases matching TRBD1. CDR3 DNA: TGCGCCAGCAGCCAAGAGGGGACAGGGGGAACAGATACGCAGTATTTT. It codes for CASSQEGTGGTDTQYF.